Detailed here is one T cell receptor beta chain. These data are taken from a study of blood T cell repertoires in COVID-19. About the research overall: PBMCs, B-cell-depleted T cells, or T cells provided the cDNA or gDNA that made up the material.

Across 24 US areas, participants ranged in age from 18 to 89 years. Source study methods: Cell counts per sample came from amplifying reference gene primers. Assay: immunoSEQ multiplex PCR; the TCRdb copy retains only in-frame clones and omits some. V and J calls and clone size come straight from that table; D and trimming were deduced from the DNA. The sample comprises 300,000 to 350,000 clones, 90% of which are singletons, and approximately 4% rests with the top ten. Germline V gives CDR1 LNHDA, CDR2 SQIVND (reference sequence). The CDR3 is 13 residues long. Trimming left V 3 bases short and J 5 bases short, with 10 bases between.

The sample comprised PBMCs or T cells enriched from blood (not recorded which). The clonotype was recovered from a woman between 18 and 30 years old with acute COVID-19. The chain is built from TRBV19 and TRBJ2-5; D gene ambiguous. The CDR3 sequence is CASSMRGRETQYF. The CDR3 DNA sequence: TGTGCCAGTAGTATGCGTGGTCGTGAGACCCAGTACTTC. Supplemented by reference TRBV19 and TRBJ2-5, the full variable domain reads DGGITQSPKYLFRKEGQNVTLSCEQNLNHDAMYWYRQDPGQGLRLIYYSQIVNDFQKGDIAEGYSVSREKKESFPLTVTSAQKNPTAFYLCASSMRGRETQYFGPGTRLLVL.